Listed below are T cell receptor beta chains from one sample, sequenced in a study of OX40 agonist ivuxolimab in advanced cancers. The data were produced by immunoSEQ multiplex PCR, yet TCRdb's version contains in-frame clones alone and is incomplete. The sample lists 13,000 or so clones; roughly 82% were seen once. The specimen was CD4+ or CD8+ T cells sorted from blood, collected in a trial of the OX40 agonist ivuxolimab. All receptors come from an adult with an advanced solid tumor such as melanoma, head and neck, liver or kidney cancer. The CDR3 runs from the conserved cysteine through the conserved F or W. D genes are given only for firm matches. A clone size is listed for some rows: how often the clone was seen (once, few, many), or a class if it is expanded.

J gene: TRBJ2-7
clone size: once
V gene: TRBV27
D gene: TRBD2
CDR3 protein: CASRKAGVYEQYF
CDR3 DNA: TGTGCCAGCAGGAAGGCGGGGGTATACGAGCAGTACTTC

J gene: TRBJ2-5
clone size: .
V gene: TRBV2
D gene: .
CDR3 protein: CASRLSFGGSETQYF
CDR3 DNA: TGTGCCAGCAGGTTAAGTTTTGGGGGGTCGGAGACCCAGTACTTC

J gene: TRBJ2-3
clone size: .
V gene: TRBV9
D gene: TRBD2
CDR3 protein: CASSVGGGSTDTQYF
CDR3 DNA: TGTGCCAGCAGCGTAGGCGGGGGGAGCACAGATACGCAGTATTTT

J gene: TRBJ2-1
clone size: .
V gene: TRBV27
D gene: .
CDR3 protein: CASKVGDETREQFF
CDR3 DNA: TGTGCCAGCAAGGTGGGGGATGAGACACGTGAGCAGTTCTTC

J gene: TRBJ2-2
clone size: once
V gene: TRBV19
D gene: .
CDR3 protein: CASSIETPNTGELFF
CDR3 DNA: TGTGCCAGTAGTATAGAGACACCGAACACCGGGGAGCTGTTTTTT

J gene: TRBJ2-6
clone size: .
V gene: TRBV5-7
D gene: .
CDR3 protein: CASRLVCVQSRANVLTF
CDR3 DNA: TGTGCCAGCAGATTGGTTTGCGTACAAAGTCGGGCCAACGTCCTGACTTTC

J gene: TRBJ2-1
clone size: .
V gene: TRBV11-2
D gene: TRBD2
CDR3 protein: CASSLWSTSGNEQFF
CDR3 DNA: TGTGCCAGCAGCTTGTGGTCGACTAGCGGGAATGAGCAGTTCTTC

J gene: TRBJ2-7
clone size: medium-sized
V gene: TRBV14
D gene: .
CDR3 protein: CASSQDIALLWQGLYF
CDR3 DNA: TGTGCCAGCAGCCAAGATATAGCCCTATTATGGCAGGGCCTCTACTTC

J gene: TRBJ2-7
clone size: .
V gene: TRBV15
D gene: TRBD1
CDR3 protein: CATSRGGQASYEQYF
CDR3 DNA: TGTGCCACCAGCAGAGGGGGACAGGCCTCCTACGAGCAGTACTTC

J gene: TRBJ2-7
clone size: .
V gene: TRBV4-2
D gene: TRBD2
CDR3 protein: CASSQVAGEVSYEQYF
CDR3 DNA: TGTGCCAGCAGCCAAGTAGCGGGAGAGGTGTCCTACGAGCAGTACTTC

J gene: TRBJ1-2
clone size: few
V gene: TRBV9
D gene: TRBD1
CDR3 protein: CASSERTGGYTF
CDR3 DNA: TGTGCCAGCAGCGAAAGGACAGGCGGCTACACCTTC

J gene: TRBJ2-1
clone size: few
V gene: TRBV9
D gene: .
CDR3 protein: CASSVDSGGPYNEQFF
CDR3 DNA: TGTGCCAGCAGCGTAGATAGCGGAGGTCCCTACAATGAGCAGTTCTTC

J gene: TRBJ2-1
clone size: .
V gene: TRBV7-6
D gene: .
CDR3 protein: CASSARTVEGYNEQFF
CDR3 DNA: TGTGCCAGCAGCGCCCGGACCGTTGAGGGCTACAATGAGCAGTTCTTC

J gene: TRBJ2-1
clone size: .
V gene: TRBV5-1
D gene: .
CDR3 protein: CASSWDGYNEQFF
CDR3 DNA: TGCGCCAGCAGCTGGGACGGTTACAATGAGCAGTTCTTC

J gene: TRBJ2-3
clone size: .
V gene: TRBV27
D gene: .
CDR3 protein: CASSPGSLGDTQYF
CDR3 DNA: TGTGCCAGCAGTCCGGGGAGCCTGGGAGATACGCAGTATTTT

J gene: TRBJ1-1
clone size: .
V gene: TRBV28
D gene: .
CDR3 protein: CASSSYTEAFF
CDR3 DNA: TGTGCCAGCAGTTCCTACACTGAAGCTTTCTTT

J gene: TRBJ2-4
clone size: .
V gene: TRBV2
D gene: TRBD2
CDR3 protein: CASRPTSGRYIQYF
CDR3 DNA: TGTGCCAGCAGACCTACTAGCGGGAGGTACATTCAGTACTTC

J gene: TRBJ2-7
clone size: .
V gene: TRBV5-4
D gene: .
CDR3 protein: CASSFRGSEGEQYF
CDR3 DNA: TGTGCCAGCAGCTTTCGGGGGAGTGAGGGCGAGCAGTACTTC

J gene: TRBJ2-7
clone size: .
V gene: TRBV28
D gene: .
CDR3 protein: CASSVYRLPSYEQYF
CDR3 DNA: TGTGCCAGCAGTGTATACAGGTTGCCCTCCTACGAGCAGTACTTC

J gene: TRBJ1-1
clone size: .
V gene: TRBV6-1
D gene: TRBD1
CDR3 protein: CASSDRGSKNTEAFF
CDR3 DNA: TGTGCCAGCAGTGACAGGGGGAGTAAAAACACTGAAGCTTTCTTT

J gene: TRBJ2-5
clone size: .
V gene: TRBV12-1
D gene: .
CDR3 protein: CASVPGPKGWTQYF
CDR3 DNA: TGTGCCAGCGTACCAGGACCAAAGGGTTGGACCCAGTACTTC

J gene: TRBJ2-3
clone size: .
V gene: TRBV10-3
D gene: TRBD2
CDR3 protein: CAIRGPVQKAGTSGRPTTDTQYF
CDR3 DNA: TGTGCCATTCGAGGTCCCGTGCAAAAAGCCGGGACTAGCGGGAGGCCTACCACAGATACGCAGTATTTT

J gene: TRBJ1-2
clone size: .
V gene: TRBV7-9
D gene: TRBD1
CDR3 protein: CASSLGQGALGYTF
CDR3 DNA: TGTGCCAGCAGCTTAGGACAGGGGGCGTTGGGCTACACCTTC

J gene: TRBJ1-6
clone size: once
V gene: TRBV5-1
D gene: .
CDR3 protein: CASSPSEWGANSPLHF
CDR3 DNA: TGCGCCAGCAGCCCCTCAGAGTGGGGGGCTAATTCACCCCTCCACTTT

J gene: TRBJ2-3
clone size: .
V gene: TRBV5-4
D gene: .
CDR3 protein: CASSLIIDPDTQYF
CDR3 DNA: TGTGCCAGCAGCTTGATAATAGATCCAGATACGCAGTATTTT

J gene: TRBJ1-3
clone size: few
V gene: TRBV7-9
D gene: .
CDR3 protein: CASSSLQDPSGNTIYF
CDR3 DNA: TGTGCCAGCAGCTCGTTACAGGATCCCTCTGGAAACACCATATATTTT

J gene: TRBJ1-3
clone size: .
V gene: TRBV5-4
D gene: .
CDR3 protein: CASSLGRGLGNTIYF
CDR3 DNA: TGTGCCAGCAGCCTGGGACGGGGGCTTGGAAACACCATATATTTT

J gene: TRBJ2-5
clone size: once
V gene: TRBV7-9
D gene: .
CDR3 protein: CASSLTREQETQYF
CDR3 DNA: TGTGCCAGCAGCCTAACCCGGGAACAAGAGACCCAGTACTTC

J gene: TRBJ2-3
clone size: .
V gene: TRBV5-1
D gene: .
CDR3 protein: CASSLKTGSSTDTQYF
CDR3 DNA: TGCGCCAGCAGCTTGAAGACGGGGTCTAGCACAGATACGCAGTATTTT

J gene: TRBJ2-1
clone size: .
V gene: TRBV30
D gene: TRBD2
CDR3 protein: CALLAGSYNEQFF
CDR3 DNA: TGTGCCTTACTAGCGGGTTCCTACAATGAGCAGTTCTTC

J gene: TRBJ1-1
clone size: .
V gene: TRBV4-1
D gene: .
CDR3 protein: CASSRSGVNTEAFF
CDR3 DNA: TGCGCCAGCAGCCGCTCAGGGGTAAACACTGAAGCTTTCTTT

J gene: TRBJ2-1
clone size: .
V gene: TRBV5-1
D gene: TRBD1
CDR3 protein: CASSPTGTVLYNEQFF
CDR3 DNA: TGCGCCAGCAGCCCCACCGGGACAGTCCTCTACAATGAGCAGTTCTTC

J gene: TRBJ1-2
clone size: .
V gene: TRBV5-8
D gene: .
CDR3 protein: CASSLRQATYYGYTF
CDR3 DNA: TGTGCCAGCAGCTTGAGGCAGGCGACATACTATGGCTACACCTTC

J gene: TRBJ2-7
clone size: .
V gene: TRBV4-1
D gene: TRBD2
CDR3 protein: CASSHAPGLASNEQYF
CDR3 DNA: TGCGCCAGCAGCCACGCACCGGGACTAGCGAGTAACGAGCAGTACTTC

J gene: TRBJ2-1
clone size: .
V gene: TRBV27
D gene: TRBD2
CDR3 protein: CASSLRAGVLHNEQFF
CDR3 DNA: TGTGCCAGCAGTTTACGAGCGGGAGTCCTCCACAATGAGCAGTTCTTC

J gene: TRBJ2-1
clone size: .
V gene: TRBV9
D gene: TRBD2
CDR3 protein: CASSVGLAGDEQFF
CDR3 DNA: TGTGCCAGCAGCGTAGGGCTAGCGGGAGATGAGCAGTTCTTC

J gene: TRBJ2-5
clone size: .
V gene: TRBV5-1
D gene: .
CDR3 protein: CASRDVQETQYF
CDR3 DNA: TGCGCCAGCAGGGACGTCCAAGAGACCCAGTACTTC

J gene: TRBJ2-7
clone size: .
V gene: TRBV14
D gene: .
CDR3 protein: CASSQDGYYEQYF
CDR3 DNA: TGTGCCAGCAGCCAAGATGGTTACTACGAGCAGTACTTC

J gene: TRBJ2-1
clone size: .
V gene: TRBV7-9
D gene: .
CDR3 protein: CASSSRTISYNEQFF
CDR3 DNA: TGTGCCAGCAGCTCCAGGACTATCTCCTACAATGAGCAGTTCTTC

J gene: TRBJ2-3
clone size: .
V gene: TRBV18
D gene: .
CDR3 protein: CASSPLRGEGGDTQYF
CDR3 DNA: TGTGCCAGCTCACCATTGCGGGGCGAGGGTGGAGATACGCAGTATTTT